This entry is about one TCR beta chain. Its antigen is undetermined. This sample was included in a study of CXCR3-negative and CXCR3-positive naive CD8 T cells. 5' RACE with UMI labels generated the TRB cDNA libraries. TCRdb re-called the 5' RACE reads and shows each CDR3 protein once, DNA omitted. In all, the sample yields about 56,000 distinct CDR3 sequences. This CDR3 has 17 residues. CDR1 is SEHNR and CDR2 is FQNEAQ in the germline V gene (reference sequence). Study-wide findings and caveats: TRBV-TRBJ usage was similar across naive CXCR3 subsets but distinct in memory cells. Naive subsets expressed similar surface CD5; TRB CDR3 features served to infer TCR strength.

The chain has TRBV7-9 and TRBJ2-7; TCRdb's D call, TRBD1, is unchecked because there is no DNA. Sequenced: memory CD8+ T cells from blood. The sequence derives from a human donor in good health. Some clones in this sample may be carry-over from other donors' samples. The CDR3 region is CASSLAGQGTPSYEQYF.